This T cell receptor (beta chain) is from a study of T cell responses to AZD1222 COVID-19 vaccine. Overall study: It was second doses at about 4 or about 12 weeks that were pooled. Study-wide results and limits: Regions 160-218 and 743-854 held dominance among vaccine-associated CD4 TCRs, which spanned spike. Among the donors, most were white British and more were female, and clonal diversity was possibly underestimated. In all cases, repertoires were sampled only after the peak T cell response.

In the case of this clone: Its antigen is not known.

Germline V gene data show CDR1 as MNHNY and CDR2 as SVGAGI (reference sequence). This CDR3 region has 12 residues. J gave up 5 bases and V 8 bases, and 6 bases lay outside the gene matches. TCRdb keeps only in-frame clones here, not all; method: immunoSEQ multiplex PCR. The sample carries 170,000 or so clones, 90% recorded once. The rearrangement links TRBV6-6 to TRBJ2-7, with 7 bases matching TRBD2. The sequences come from peripheral blood, collected on day 0 of AZD1222 vaccination. This TCR came from an adult in good health. The CDR3 protein is CASGGVRDEQYF. CDR3 sequence (DNA): TGTGCCAGCGGGGGGGTCCGGGACGAGCAGTACTTC.